These 17 T cell receptor beta chains came from one sample sequenced in a study of T cells after yellow fever vaccination. Each CDR3 protein gets one entry after TCRdb re-called the 5' RACE reads with MiXCR. The repertoire includes a few hundred thousand distinct CDR3 sequences, around 12% of them detected once, and approximately 3.3% sits in the top ten. Here the sequenced sample was CD4+ T cells sorted from PBMCs, taken 15 days after the yellow fever booster vaccination. The receptors stem from a man between 18 and 35 years old who received the YFV17D yellow fever vaccine.

The CDR3 spells CSASRGPYNSPLHF. The CDR3 DNA reads as TGCAGTGCTAGCCGGGGTCCCTATAATTCACCCCTCCACTTT. The genes are TRBV20-1 and TRBJ1-6, with unresolved D. The CDR3 spans 14 residues. V dropped 3 bases and J dropped 2 bases, with 8 bases sitting between them. Germline V lookup: CDR1 DFQATT, CDR2 SNEGSKA (reference sequence).

In this sample, this clonotype turned up a few times. The rearrangement uses TRBV6-2 or TRBV6-3 and TRBJ2-3; TRBD1 matches at 7 bases. Germline V gene sequence: CDR1 MNHEY, CDR2 SVGEGT. With V trimmed by 5 bases and J by 3 bases, 8 bases remained unmatched. The CDR3 is 15 residues long. CDR3 sequence (DNA): TGTGCCAGCAGTGGTCAACAGGGGCTGACAGATACGCAGTATTTT. It translates to CASSGQQGLTDTQYF.

This chain uses TRBV15 with TRBJ2-6, with D tentatively TRBD1 (5 bases). Germline CDR1 reads LNHNV; CDR2 reads YYDKDF (reference sequence). Trimming took 1 base from V and 1 from J, leaving 5 bases between them. The CDR3 consists of 15 residues. DNA of the CDR3: TGTGCCACCAGCAGAGCAGGGTCTGGGGCCAACGTCCTGACTTTC. Translated, it gives CATSRAGSGANVLTF.

This clonotype was counted only a few times. V usage is TRBV11-2 and J usage is TRBJ1-1; D is perhaps TRBD1 (5 bases). V was trimmed by 4 bases and J by 0 bases, leaving 9 bases between them. The CDR3 consists of 14 residues. From germline, CDR1 is SGHAT and CDR2 FQNNGV. The CDR3 loop is CASSSQVMNTEAFF. For the CDR3, the DNA is TGTGCCAGCAGCTCACAGGTTATGAACACTGAAGCTTTCTTT.

The chain uses TRBV20-1 and TRBJ2-3; D is uncertain. The CDR3 covers 11 residues. Germline CDR1 is DFQATT and CDR2 is SNEGSKA (reference sequence). The CDR3 sequence: CRCAGTDTQYF. CDR3 nucleotide sequence: TGCAGGTGTGCTGGTACAGATACGCAGTATTTT.

This clonotype was detected only a few times. The rearrangement uses TRBV3-1 and TRBJ2-5; 9 bases match TRBD2. The CDR3 is 16 amino acids. J lost 4 bases, V lost 1 base, and 7 bases had no gene match. CDR1 LGHDT and CDR2 YNNKEL come from the germline V gene (reference sequence). CDR3 nucleotides: TGTGCCAGCAGCCAAGGGGCGGGACTAGCAGGAGAGACCCAGTACTTC. Translation gives CASSQGAGLAGETQYF.

This clonotype was seen only once. The CDR3 region is CASSSDYHQPQHF. The CDR3 nucleotides read TGTGCCAGCAGCTCTGACTACCATCAGCCCCAGCATTTT. The chain employs TRBV12-3 or TRBV12-4 and TRBJ1-5, with D hard to call. This CDR3 contains 13 residues. Trimming took off 6 bases at V and 5 bases at J, with 11 bases between the two ends.

This chain uses TRBV4-3 with TRBJ1-6; D not certain. There are 15 residues in the CDR3. CDR1 is LGHNA and CDR2 is YSLEER in the germline V gene. V lost 3 bases and J lost 7, with 13 bases in between. The CDR3 is CASSQVGYVNSPLHF. CDR3 in DNA: TGCGCCAGCAGCCAGGTGGGGTACGTGAATTCACCCCTCCACTTT.

This clonotype was counted only a few times. V is TRBV18 and J is TRBJ2-5; no clear D. The CDR3 length is 13 residues. Germline loops: CDR1 KGHSH, CDR2 LQKENI. The V and J ends lost 0 bases and 4 bases respectively, with 6 bases between them. The CDR3 reads CASSPPTRETQYF. In DNA, the CDR3 is TGTGCCAGCTCACCACCGACGCGAGAGACCCAGTACTTC. The full variable domain, completed using reference TRBV18 and TRBJ2-5, is NAGVMQNPRHLVRRRGQEARLRCSPMKGHSHVYWYRQLPEEGLKFMVYLQKENIIDESGMPKERFSAEFPKEGPSILRIQQVVRGDSAAYFCASSPPTRETQYFGPGTRLLVL.

This clonotype was counted many times. The chain employs TRBV20-1 and TRBJ2-2; D may be TRBD2 (6 bases). In germline, CDR1 is DFQATT, CDR2 SNEGSKA (reference sequence). The CDR3 runs 15 residues. Trimming pared 6 bases from V and 6 bases from J, leaving 20 bases between. CDR3 loop: CSAKKGGESPGELFF. CDR3 DNA: TGCAGTGCGAAAAAGGGCGGGGAGTCCCCCGGGGAGCTGTTTTTT.

In this sample, this clonotype turned up many times. This chain links TRBV5-1 with TRBJ2-7; D might be TRBD2 (6 bases). V gave up 4 bases and J gave up 0 bases, with 17 bases separating them. CDR1 SGHRS and CDR2 YFSETQ come from the germline V gene. CDR3 size: 16 residues. The CDR3 sequence: CASSTYSSGSSYEQYF. The DNA for the CDR3 is TGCGCCAGCAGCACCTACAGCTCCGGGAGCTCCTACGAGCAGTACTTC.

Comments on this clonotype: The junction departs from germline at one end; a sequencing error may be responsible. The V gene is TRBV7-7, the J gene TRBJ2-1; TRBD2 matches at 12 bases. This CDR3 has 15 amino acids. CDR1 is SSHAT, CDR2 FNYEAQ, per germline (reference sequence). The CDR3 nucleotides read TGTGCTAGCAGCGCTAGCGGGGGGGCCGACAATGAGCAGTTCTTC. The encoded protein is CASSASGGADNEQFF. The complete variable domain, with remaining parts taken from reference TRBV7-7 and TRBJ2-1, reads GAGVSQSPRYKVTKRGQDVTLRCDPISSHATLYWYQQALGQGPEFLTYFNYEAQPDKSGLPSDRFSAERPEGSISTLTIQRTEQRDSAMYRCASSASGGADNEQFFGPGTRLTVL.

This clonotype was recorded a few times. V usage is TRBV5-1 and J usage is TRBJ2-6, with 7 bases aligning to TRBD1. V was clipped by 3 bases and J by 1 base; unmatched bases: 7. From germline, CDR1 is SGHRS and CDR2 YFSETQ. This CDR3 is built from 17 residues. The CDR3 region is CASSSSGTVSGANVLTF. In DNA form, the CDR3 reads TGCGCCAGCAGCTCATCCGGGACAGTTTCTGGGGCCAACGTCCTGACTTTC.

The V and J genes are TRBV7-2 and TRBJ2-3; TRBD2 is a possible D gene (7 bases). Trimming took 7 bases from V and 5 from J, leaving 13 bases between them. CDR3 length equals 13 residues. Germline V gene lookup returns CDR1 SGHTA and CDR2 FQGNSA. This CDR3 reads CASTRGGEDTQYF. The DNA for the CDR3 is TGTGCCAGCACCCGAGGGGGGGAAGATACGCAGTATTTT. Using reference TRBV7-2 and TRBJ2-3 for the parts outside the CDR3, the full variable domain is GAGVSQSPSNKVTEKGKDVELRCDPISGHTALYWYRQSLGQGLEFLIYFQGNSAPDKSGLPSDRFSAERTGGSVSTLTIQRTQQEDSAVYLCASTRGGEDTQYFGPGTRLTVL.

V and J are TRBV27 and TRBJ1-6; maybe TRBD1 (6 bases). Germline loops: CDR1 MNHEY, CDR2 SMNVEV (reference sequence). This CDR3 is built from 14 residues. V gave up 2 bases and J gave up 10 bases, with 12 bases separating them. CDR3 sequence: CASSLKGRGSPLHF. In DNA form, the CDR3 reads TGTGCCAGCAGTTTAAAGGGTAGGGGGTCACCCCTCCACTTT.

This sequence joins TRBV5-1 and TRBJ2-3; 11 nucleotides align to TRBD2. The length of the CDR3 is 15 residues. Germline CDR1 SGHRS, CDR2 YFSETQ. With 4 bases clipped from V and 5 bases from J, the junction kept 6 bases outside the gene matches. The CDR3 DNA sequence: TGCGCCAGCAGCCCGACTAGCGGGGTCATAGATACGCAGTATTTT. Amino acid sequence: CASSPTSGVIDTQYF. Drawing the rest from reference TRBV5-1 and TRBJ2-3, the complete variable domain is KAGVTQTPRYLIKTRGQQVTLSCSPISGHRSVSWYQQTPGQGLQFLFEYFSETQRNKGNFPGRFSGRQFSNSRSEMNVSTLELGDSALYLCASSPTSGVIDTQYFGPGTRLTVL.

The CDR3 sequence: CASSSGTSGFQETQYF. As DNA, the CDR3 is TGCGCCAGCAGCTCCGGGACTAGCGGGTTCCAAGAGACCCAGTACTTC. This chain uses TRBV5-1 with TRBJ2-5; 12 bases agree with TRBD2. V trimming: 3 bases; J trimming: 1 base; junction bases outside the gene matches: 4. The CDR3 has 16 residues. Germline lookup yields CDR1 SGHRS and CDR2 YFSETQ.